Shown below are 24 T cell receptor beta chains from a single sample sequenced in a study of blood T cell repertoires in COVID-19. This table comes from immunoSEQ multiplex PCR, and its TCRdb copy is limited to in-frame clones, with some not included. This table has 74,000 or so clones, 85% to 90% appearing once. The sample consisted of peripheral blood. All receptors come from a man in his fifties or sixties with acute or convalescent COVID-19.

This chain links TRBV19 with TRBJ2-7; 11 positions agree with TRBD1. This CDR3 contains 14 residues. V shed 5 bases and J 3 bases; nucleotides not matched to a gene: 3. In germline, CDR1 is LNHDA, CDR2 SQIVND (reference sequence). The CDR3 DNA reads TGTGCCAGTAGTCTGGGGACAGGGGGCTACGAGCAGTACTTC. This encodes CASSLGTGGYEQYF.

This clone has a single count. J is TRBJ2-3 and V is TRBV24-1, with 7 bases fitting TRBD1. The CDR3 length is 16 residues. CDR1 is KGHDR and CDR2 is SFDVKD in the germline V gene. V lost 3 bases, J lost 0 bases, and 5 bases stayed unmatched. The CDR3 reads CATSDPNRGSTDTQYF. As DNA, the CDR3 is TGTGCCACCAGTGATCCCAACAGGGGCAGCACAGATACGCAGTATTTT.

DNA of the CDR3: TGTGCCAGCAGTGACCGCCCACCGGGACAGGGGACCTACGAGCAGTACTTC. This translates into CASSDRPPGQGTYEQYF. This chain links TRBV6-4 with TRBJ2-7; 10 bases match TRBD1. The CDR3 consists of 17 residues. The junction had 9 bases not matched to a gene; V was cut back by 2 bases and J by 2 bases. Germline CDR1 and CDR2: MRHNA and SNTAGT.

The rearrangement links TRBV29-1 to TRBJ2-7; TRBD2 is a possible D gene (5 bases). This CDR3 contains 14 residues. Per the germline V gene, CDR1 is SQVTM and CDR2 is ANQGSEA. The ends were cut back, 4 bases at V and 0 bases at J, with 13 bases in the middle. The CDR3 DNA reads TGCAGCGTTGCGAGAGGGAGTGGCTCCTACGAGCAGTACTTC. This sequence encodes CSVARGSGSYEQYF.

Turning to this clone: Here the CDR3 omits its conserved ending phenylalanine or tryptophan, so a read error is the likely source. It is unclear where the CDR3 begins or ends on the DNA, so no DNA is shown, and the CDR3 is as TCRdb lists it. This rearrangement joins TRBV3-1 (or the pseudogene TRBV3-2) to TRBJ2-4; the D segment call TRBD2 is taken from the table without a DNA check. The CDR3 spans 13 amino acids, including both terminal residues. Germline V CDR1 and CDR2: LGHDT, YNNKEL (reference sequence). This chain's CDR3 is CASSTLLAGGGIQ.

This chain connects TRBV4-3 to TRBJ1-4, with 7 bases that match TRBD1. The V gene's germline CDR1 is LGHNA and CDR2 YSLEER. The CDR3 has 15 residues. V lost 4 bases, J lost 8 bases, and 10 bases stayed unmatched. In DNA, the CDR3 is TGCGCCAGCAGCCGAATTACAGGGGTGGAAGAAAAACTGTTTTTT. Translation: CASSRITGVEEKLFF.

This chain links TRBV24-1 with TRBJ2-5; D is perhaps TRBD1 (7 bases). The CDR3 sequence is 15 residues long. Trimming left V 1 base short and J 4 bases short, with 12 bases between. Germline-derived CDR1 and CDR2 are KGHDR and SFDVKD. The DNA for the CDR3 is TGTGCCACCAGTGATTTCGGCCAGGGGGGAGAGACCCAGTACTTC. Translation gives CATSDFGQGGETQYF.

The gene calls are TRBV15 and TRBJ1-5; tentatively, D is TRBD1 (5 bases). The CDR3 has 15 residues. Trimming stripped 0 bases from V and 2 bases from J, with 8 bases between. Germline values: CDR1 LNHNV, CDR2 YYDKDF (reference sequence). In nucleotides, the CDR3 is TGTGCCACCAGCAGAGAGGGGCAGGGCAATCAGCCCCAGCATTTT. It encodes CATSREGQGNQPQHF.

In this sample, this clone turned up a few times. The rearrangement links TRBV24-1 to TRBJ2-1; 14 nucleotides match TRBD2. The CDR3 is 16 amino acids. V was clipped by 2 bases and J by 5 bases; unmatched bases: 1. The germline CDR1 and CDR2 sequences are KGHDR and SFDVKD. DNA of the CDR3: TGTGCCACCAGTGATTCGGGACTAGCGGGGGACAATGAGCAGTTCTTC. Its translation is CATSDSGLAGDNEQFF.

The chain's CDR3 is CASSRGSGVNEQYF. The DNA for the CDR3 is TGTGCCAGCAGCCGGGGTTCAGGGGTCAACGAGCAGTACTTC. The chain employs TRBV28 and TRBJ2-7, with D possibly matching TRBD1 (6 bases). Trimming shortened V by 6 bases and J by 5 bases, and 17 bases separated the two germline ends. Germline-derived CDR1 and CDR2 are MDHEN and SYDVKM. The CDR3 is 14 residues long.

The rearrangement uses TRBV7-2 and TRBJ1-6; D unresolved. This CDR3 contains 16 residues. CDR1 and CDR2 (germline): SGHTA, FQGNSA. The ends were cut back, 5 bases at V and 2 bases at J, with 13 bases in the middle. CDR3 coding DNA: TGTGCCAGCAGCCTCCAAGCCGGGGCCTATAATTCACCCCTCCACTTT. Translated: CASSLQAGAYNSPLHF.

This chain connects TRBV4-3 to TRBJ1-4; D remains ambiguous. With 1 base removed from V and 7 bases from J, the gap between germline ends came to 7 bases. Germline V gene sequence: CDR1 LGHNA, CDR2 YSLEER. The CDR3 loop spans 13 amino acids. The CDR3: CASSQVHSEKLFF. The CDR3 nucleotides read TGCGCCAGCAGCCAAGTACACAGTGAAAAACTGTTTTTT.

This clone has more than one count but fewer than ten. J is TRBJ2-7 and V is TRBV7-3; the match to TRBD1 covers 9 bases. This CDR3 has 15 residues. Germline V lookup: CDR1 SGHTA, CDR2 FQGTGA. V was pared by 6 bases and J by 3 bases, with 9 bases of the junction left unmatched. CDR3 residues: CASSIVPGQGYEQYF. Written as DNA, the CDR3 is TGTGCCAGCAGTATAGTACCGGGACAGGGCTACGAGCAGTACTTC.

V and J are TRBV28 and TRBJ1-6; 7 positions agree with TRBD1. This CDR3 is 13 amino acids long. Germline trimming cut 7 bases from V and 10 bases from J; bases unmatched to any gene: 7. Germline CDR1 reads MDHEN; CDR2 reads SYDVKM. The DNA for the CDR3 is TGTGCCAGCATGGAGCAGGGGGACTCACCCCTCCACTTT. Translating gives CASMEQGDSPLHF.

The chain links TRBV6-2 or TRBV6-3 to TRBJ1-1; D uncertain. From germline, CDR1 is MNHEY and CDR2 SVGEGT. CDR3 length: 15 residues. Trimming cost V 2 bases and J 1 base, with 11 bases left between them. Here the CDR3 DNA reads TGTGCCAGCAGTTACATATGGGCCCAGAACACTGAAGCTTTCTTT. Translation: CASSYIWAQNTEAFF.

The chain links TRBV20-1 to TRBJ1-2, with 7 bases fitting TRBD1. Per the germline V gene, CDR1 is DFQATT and CDR2 is SNEGSKA (reference sequence). V lost 3 bases and J lost 5; bases outside the gene matches: 12. CDR3 length: 15 residues. CDR3 nucleotides: TGCAGTGCTAGTAAGCCCGAAGGGGGCGAGTATGGCTACACCTTC. Its translation: CSASKPEGGEYGYTF.

A few counts support this clone. The chain uses TRBV14 and TRBJ1-6, with TRBD1 matching over 8 bases. Per germline, CDR1 SGHDN and CDR2 FVKESK. The CDR3 is 17 residues long. Germline trimming cut 4 bases from V and 0 bases from J; bases unmatched to any gene: 5. This CDR3 reads CASSLLRGPSYNSPLHF. The CDR3 nucleotides are TGTGCCAGCAGCCTTCTCAGGGGGCCCTCCTATAATTCACCCCTCCACTTT.

The V and J genes are TRBV28 and TRBJ1-2, with D uncertain. This CDR3 region has 13 residues. V was cut by 5 bases and J by 1 base, with 8 bases left in between. Germline CDR1 MDHEN, CDR2 SYDVKM. The CDR3 nucleotides read TGTGCCAGCAGTGCTAATATTAACTATGGCTACACCTTC. It translates to CASSANINYGYTF.

J is TRBJ1-3 and V is TRBV15; the match to TRBD1 covers 7 bases. Germline assignment: CDR1 LNHNV and CDR2 YYDKDF (reference sequence). CDR3 length: 16 residues. The ends lost 4 bases at V and 2 bases at J; junction bases unmatched: 8. The CDR3 DNA reads TGTGCCACCAGCACACTGGGGCAGGGGGCTGGAAACACCATATATTTT. Protein: CATSTLGQGAGNTIYF.

The J gene is TRBJ1-2, the V gene TRBV24-1; TRBD1 agrees at 12 bases. The CDR3 runs to 14 residues. Looked up from germline, CDR1 is KGHDR and CDR2 is SFDVKD. V trimming: 4 bases; J trimming: 8 bases; junction bases outside the gene matches: 4. The CDR3 loop is CATSDQGTGGGYTF. The CDR3 DNA reads as TGTGCCACCAGTGACCAGGGGACAGGGGGCGGCTACACCTTC.

The V gene is TRBV7-2, the J gene TRBJ2-5; D is possibly TRBD2 (6 bases). From germline, CDR1 is SGHTA and CDR2 FQGNSA. The V end lost 7 bases, the J end lost 0 bases, and 18 bases lay between the germline ends. The CDR3 extends over 16 amino acids. The CDR3 is CASISRSGWYQETQYF. DNA for the CDR3: TGTGCCAGCATATCTCGTAGCGGTTGGTACCAAGAGACCCAGTACTTC.

The chain couples TRBV30 to TRBJ1-5, with 9 bases identical to TRBD1. V was clipped by 2 bases and J by 5 bases; unmatched bases: 10. Looked up from germline, CDR1 is GTSNPN and CDR2 is SVGIG (reference sequence). CDR3 length: 16 amino acids. CDR3 sequence: CAWSLGTGGLDQPQHF. The CDR3 nucleotides are TGTGCCTGGAGTTTGGGCACAGGGGGCCTGGATCAGCCCCAGCATTTT.

The chain has TRBV28 and TRBJ1-5; a weak D match, TRBD1 (5 bases). The CDR3 has 14 residues. Per the germline V gene, CDR1 is MDHEN and CDR2 is SYDVKM. The V gene lost 1 base and the J gene lost 7 bases, with 11 bases spanning the gap. The CDR3 reads CASSLLRGRQPQHF. For the CDR3, the DNA is TGTGCCAGCAGTTTATTAAGGGGCCGGCAGCCCCAGCATTTT.

The chain uses TRBV29-1 and TRBJ2-3; D is uncertain. The CDR3 is 12 amino acids. Germline V gene data show CDR1 as SQVTM and CDR2 as ANQGSEA. V was cut by 4 bases and J by 0 bases, with 5 bases left in between. Here the CDR3 DNA reads TGCAGCGTTGCCCCTAGCACAGATACGCAGTATTTT. Translated: CSVAPSTDTQYF.